The entry below gives a single TCR beta chain sequence along with its context. What it binds is not known. The PCR contained 60 Vbeta and 13 Jbeta primers. The method was immunoSEQ multiplex PCR; TCRdb's version includes in-frame clones alone and lacks a portion of them. Here the sample spans more than 95,000 clones, 60% to 85% being singletons. Germline CDR1 is GTSNPN and CDR2 is SVGIG (reference sequence). V gave up 4 bases and J gave up 6 bases; unmatched junction bases: 9. CDR3 length: 13 residues. This record comes from a study of cytomegalovirus exposure and HLA in healthy donors. Broader study findings: Donor immune exposure was known only as CMV serostatus.

The TCR originated in a woman younger than 35 in good health and CMV-seropositive. Material for sequencing was PBMCs. The rearrangement joins TRBV30 to TRBJ2-7; 7 bases are a match to TRBD1. The CDR3 DNA reads TGTGCCTGGATACGGGACAGAAGTGGCGAGCAGTACTTC. Amino acids: CAWIRDRSGEQYF.